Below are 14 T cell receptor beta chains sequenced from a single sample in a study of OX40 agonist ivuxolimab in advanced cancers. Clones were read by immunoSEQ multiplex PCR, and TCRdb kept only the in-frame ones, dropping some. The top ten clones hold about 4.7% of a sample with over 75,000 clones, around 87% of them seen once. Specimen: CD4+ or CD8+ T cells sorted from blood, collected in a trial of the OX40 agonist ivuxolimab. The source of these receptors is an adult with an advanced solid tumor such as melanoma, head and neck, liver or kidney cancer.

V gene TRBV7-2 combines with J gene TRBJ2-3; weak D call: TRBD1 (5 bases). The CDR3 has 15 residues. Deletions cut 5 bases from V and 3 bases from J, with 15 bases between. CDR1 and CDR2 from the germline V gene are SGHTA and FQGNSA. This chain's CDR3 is CASSKGLRWTDTQYF. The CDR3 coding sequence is TGTGCCAGCAGCAAGGGGCTCCGATGGACAGATACGCAGTATTTT.

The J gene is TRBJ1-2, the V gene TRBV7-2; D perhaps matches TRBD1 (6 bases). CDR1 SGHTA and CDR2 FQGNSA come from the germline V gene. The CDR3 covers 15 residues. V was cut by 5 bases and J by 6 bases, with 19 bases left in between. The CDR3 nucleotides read TGTGCCAGCAGCCTAACGGGCAGGGGTGAAGATGGCTACACCTTC. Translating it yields CASSLTGRGEDGYTF.

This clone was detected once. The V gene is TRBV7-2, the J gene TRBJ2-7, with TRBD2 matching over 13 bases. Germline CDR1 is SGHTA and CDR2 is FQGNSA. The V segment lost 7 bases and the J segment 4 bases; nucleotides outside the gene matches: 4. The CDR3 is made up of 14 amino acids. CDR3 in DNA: TGTGCCAGCAACCGGGGACTAGCGGGATACGAGCAGTACTTC. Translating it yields CASNRGLAGYEQYF.

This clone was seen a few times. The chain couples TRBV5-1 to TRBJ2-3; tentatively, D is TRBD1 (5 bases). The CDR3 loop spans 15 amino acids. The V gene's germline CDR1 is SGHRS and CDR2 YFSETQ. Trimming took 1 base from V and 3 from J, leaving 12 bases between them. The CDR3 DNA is TGCGCCAGCAGCTTGTCAGGGATGGGGACAGATACGCAGTATTTT. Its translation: CASSLSGMGTDTQYF.

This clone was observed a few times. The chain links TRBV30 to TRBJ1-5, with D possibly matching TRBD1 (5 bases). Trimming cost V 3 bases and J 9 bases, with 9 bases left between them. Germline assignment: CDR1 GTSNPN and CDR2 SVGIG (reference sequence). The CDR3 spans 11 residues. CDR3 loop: CAWRGDGPQHF. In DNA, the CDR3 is TGTGCCTGGAGAGGGGATGGGCCCCAGCATTTT. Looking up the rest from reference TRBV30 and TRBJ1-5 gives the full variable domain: SQTIHQWPATLVQPVGSPLSLECTVEGTSNPNLYWYRQAAGRGLQLLFYSVGIGQISSEVPQNLSASRPQDRQFILSSKKLLLSDSGFYLCAWRGDGPQHFGDGTRLSIL.

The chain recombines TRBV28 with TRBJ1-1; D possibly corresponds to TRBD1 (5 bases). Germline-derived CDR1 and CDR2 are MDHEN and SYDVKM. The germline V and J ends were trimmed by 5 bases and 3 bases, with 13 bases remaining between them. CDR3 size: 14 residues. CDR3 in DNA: TGTGCCAGCAGTCCAGTACAGGAGGACACTGAAGCTTTCTTT. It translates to CASSPVQEDTEAFF.

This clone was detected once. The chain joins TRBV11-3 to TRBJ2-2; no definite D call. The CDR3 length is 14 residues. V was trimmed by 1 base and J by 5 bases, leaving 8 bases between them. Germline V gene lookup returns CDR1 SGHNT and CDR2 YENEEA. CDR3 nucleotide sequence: TGTGCCAGCAGCTTAGTAGTAGCTACCGGGGAGCTGTTTTTT. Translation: CASSLVVATGELFF.

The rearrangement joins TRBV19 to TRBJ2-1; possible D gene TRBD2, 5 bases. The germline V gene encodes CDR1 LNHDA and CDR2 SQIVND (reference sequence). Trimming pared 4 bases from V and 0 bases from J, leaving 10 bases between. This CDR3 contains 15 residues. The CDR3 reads CASSSRGSSYNEQFF. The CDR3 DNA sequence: TGTGCCAGTAGTAGCCGAGGGAGCTCCTACAATGAGCAGTTCTTC.

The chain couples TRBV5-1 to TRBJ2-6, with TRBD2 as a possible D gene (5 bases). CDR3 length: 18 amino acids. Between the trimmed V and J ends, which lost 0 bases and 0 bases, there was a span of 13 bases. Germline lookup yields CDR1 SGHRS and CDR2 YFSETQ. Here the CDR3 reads CASSLVGRGLSGANVLTF. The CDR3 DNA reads TGCGCCAGCAGCTTGGTTGGGAGAGGACTCTCTGGGGCCAACGTCCTGACTTTC.

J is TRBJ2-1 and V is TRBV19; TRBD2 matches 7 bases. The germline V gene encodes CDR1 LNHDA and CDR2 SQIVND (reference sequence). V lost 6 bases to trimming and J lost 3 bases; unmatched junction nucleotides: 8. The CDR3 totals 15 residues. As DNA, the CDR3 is TGTGCCAGTAGCCCCGGGGTAGCGGGCTACAATGAGCAGTTCTTC. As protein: CASSPGVAGYNEQFF.

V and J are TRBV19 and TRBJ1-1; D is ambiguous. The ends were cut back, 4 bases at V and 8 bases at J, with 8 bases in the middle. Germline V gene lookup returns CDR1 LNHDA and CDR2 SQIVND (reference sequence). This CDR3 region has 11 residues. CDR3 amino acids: CASSRLREAFF. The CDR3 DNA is TGTGCCAGTAGTAGGTTACGGGAAGCTTTCTTT.

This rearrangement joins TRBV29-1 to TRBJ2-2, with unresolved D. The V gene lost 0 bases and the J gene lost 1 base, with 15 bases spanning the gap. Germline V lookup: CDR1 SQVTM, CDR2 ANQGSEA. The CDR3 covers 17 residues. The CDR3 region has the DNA TGCAGCGTTGAAGATTCATCAGGTGGTGTGAACACCGGGGAGCTGTTTTTT. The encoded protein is CSVEDSSGGVNTGELFF.

The CDR3 DNA reads TGTGCCAGCAGCTTCAGGGCCAGCTCCACAGATACGCAGTATTTT. Translated, it gives CASSFRASSTDTQYF. The rearrangement links TRBV7-9 to TRBJ2-3; D possibly corresponds to TRBD1 (5 bases). Trimming stripped 3 bases from V and 2 bases from J, with 12 bases between. The CDR3 covers 15 residues. Germline V gene data show CDR1 as SEHNR and CDR2 as FQNEAQ (reference sequence).

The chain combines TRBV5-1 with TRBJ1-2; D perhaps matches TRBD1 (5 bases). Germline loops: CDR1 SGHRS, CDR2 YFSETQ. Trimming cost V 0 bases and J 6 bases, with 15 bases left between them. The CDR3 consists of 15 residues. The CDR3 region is CASSLDSGLRNGYTF. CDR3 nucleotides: TGCGCCAGCAGCTTGGACTCAGGGCTGCGGAATGGCTACACCTTC.